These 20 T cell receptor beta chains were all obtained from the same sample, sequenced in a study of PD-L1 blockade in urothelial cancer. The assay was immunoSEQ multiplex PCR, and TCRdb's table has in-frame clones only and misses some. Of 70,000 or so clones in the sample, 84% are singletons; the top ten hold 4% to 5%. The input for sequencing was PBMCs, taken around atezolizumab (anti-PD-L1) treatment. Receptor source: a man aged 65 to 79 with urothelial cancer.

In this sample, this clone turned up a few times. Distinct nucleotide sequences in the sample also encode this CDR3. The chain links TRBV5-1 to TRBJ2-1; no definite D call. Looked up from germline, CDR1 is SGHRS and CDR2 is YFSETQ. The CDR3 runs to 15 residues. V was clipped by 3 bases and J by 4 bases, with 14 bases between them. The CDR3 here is CASSSSKSQYNEQFF. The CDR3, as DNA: TGCGCCAGCAGCTCTTCCAAGTCGCAGTACAATGAGCAGTTCTTC. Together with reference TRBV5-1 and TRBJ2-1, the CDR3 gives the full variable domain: KAGVTQTPRYLIKTRGQQVTLSCSPISGHRSVSWYQQTPGQGLQFLFEYFSETQRNKGNFPGRFSGRQFSNSRSEMNVSTLELGDSALYLCASSSSKSQYNEQFFGPGTRLTVL.

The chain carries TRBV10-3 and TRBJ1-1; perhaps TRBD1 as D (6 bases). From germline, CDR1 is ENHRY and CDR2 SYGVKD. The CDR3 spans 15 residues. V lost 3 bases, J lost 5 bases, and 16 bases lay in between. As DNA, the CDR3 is TGTGCCATCAGTGATCAGGGGAGCGGGGTGACTGAAGCTTTCTTT. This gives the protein CAISDQGSGVTEAFF.

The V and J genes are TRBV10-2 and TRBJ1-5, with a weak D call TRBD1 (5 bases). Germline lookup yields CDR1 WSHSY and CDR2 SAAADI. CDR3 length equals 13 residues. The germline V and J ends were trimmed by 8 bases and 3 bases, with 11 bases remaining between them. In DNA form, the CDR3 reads TGCGCCAGCGGGACTTCCCTCAATCAGCCCCAGCATTTT. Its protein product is CASGTSLNQPQHF.

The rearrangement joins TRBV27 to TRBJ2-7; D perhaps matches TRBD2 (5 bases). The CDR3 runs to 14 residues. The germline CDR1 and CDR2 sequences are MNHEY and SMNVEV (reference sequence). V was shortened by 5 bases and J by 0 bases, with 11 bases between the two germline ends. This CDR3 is CASSRTRTSYEQYF. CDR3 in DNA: TGTGCCAGCAGTCGGACTCGTACCTCCTACGAGCAGTACTTC.

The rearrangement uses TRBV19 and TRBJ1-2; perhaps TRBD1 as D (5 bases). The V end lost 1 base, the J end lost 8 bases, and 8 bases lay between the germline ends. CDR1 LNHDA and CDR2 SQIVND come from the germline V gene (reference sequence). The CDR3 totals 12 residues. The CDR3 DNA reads TGTGCCAGTAGTATAGGGGGCGTCGGCTACACCTTC. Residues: CASSIGGVGYTF.

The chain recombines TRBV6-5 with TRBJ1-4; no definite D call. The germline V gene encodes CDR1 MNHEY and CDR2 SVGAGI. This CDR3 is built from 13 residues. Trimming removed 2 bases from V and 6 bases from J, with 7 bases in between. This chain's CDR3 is CASSYRGYEKLFF. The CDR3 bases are TGTGCCAGCAGTTACCGGGGTTATGAAAAACTGTTTTTT.

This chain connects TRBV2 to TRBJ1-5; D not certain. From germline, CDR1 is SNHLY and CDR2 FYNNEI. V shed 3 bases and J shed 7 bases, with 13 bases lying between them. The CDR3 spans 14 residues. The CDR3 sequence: CASSDSGRKQPQHF. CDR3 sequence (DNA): TGTGCCAGCAGTGATTCGGGTCGTAAGCAGCCCCAGCATTTT.

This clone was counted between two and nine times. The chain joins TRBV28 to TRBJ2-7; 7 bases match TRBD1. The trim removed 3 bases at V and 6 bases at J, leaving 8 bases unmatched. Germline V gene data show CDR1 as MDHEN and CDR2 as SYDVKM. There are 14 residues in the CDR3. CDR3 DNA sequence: TGTGCCAGCAGTTTGGTCGCAGGGGGACGCGAGCAGTACTTC. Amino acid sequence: CASSLVAGGREQYF.

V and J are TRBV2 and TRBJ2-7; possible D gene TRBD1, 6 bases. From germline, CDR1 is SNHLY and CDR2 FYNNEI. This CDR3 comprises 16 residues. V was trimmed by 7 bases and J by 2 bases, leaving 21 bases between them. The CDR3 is CASKPLTGTQTYEQYF. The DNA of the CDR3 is TGTGCCAGCAAACCCCTTACGGGGACACAGACCTACGAGCAGTACTTC.

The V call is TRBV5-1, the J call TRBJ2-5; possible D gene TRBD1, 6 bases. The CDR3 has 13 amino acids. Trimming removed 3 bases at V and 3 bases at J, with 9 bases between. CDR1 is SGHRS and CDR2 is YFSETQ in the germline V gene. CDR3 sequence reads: CASSSEGEETQYF. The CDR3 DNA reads TGCGCCAGCAGCTCAGAGGGGGAAGAGACCCAGTACTTC.

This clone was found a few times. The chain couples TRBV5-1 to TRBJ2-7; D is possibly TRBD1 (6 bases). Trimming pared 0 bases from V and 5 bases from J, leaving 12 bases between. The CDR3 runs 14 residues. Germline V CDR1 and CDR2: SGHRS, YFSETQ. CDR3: CASSLGQASNEQYF. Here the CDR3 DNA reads TGCGCCAGCAGCTTGGGACAGGCCTCGAACGAGCAGTACTTC. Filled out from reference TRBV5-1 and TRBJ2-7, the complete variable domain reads KAGVTQTPRYLIKTRGQQVTLSCSPISGHRSVSWYQQTPGQGLQFLFEYFSETQRNKGNFPGRFSGRQFSNSRSEMNVSTLELGDSALYLCASSLGQASNEQYFGPGTRLTVT.

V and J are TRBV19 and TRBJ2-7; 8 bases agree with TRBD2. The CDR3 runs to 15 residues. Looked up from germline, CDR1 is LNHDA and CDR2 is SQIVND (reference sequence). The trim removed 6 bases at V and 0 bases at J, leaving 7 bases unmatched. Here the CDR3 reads CASSQTSVLSYEQYF. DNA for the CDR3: TGTGCCAGTAGCCAGACTAGCGTACTCTCCTACGAGCAGTACTTC.

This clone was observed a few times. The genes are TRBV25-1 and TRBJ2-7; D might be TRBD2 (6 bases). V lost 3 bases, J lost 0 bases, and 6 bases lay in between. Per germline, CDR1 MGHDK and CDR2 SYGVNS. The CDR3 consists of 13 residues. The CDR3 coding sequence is TGTGCCAGCAGTGAGCGGGACTCCTACGAGCAGTACTTC. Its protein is CASSERDSYEQYF.

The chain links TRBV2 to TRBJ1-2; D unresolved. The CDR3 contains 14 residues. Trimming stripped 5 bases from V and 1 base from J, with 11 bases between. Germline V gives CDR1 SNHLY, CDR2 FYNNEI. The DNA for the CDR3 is TGTGCCAGCAGTATTAACCGCAGTAACTATGGCTACACCTTC. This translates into CASSINRSNYGYTF.

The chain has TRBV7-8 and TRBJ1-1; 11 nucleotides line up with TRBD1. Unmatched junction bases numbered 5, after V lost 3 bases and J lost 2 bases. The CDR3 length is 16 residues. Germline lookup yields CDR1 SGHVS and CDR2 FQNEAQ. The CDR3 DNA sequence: TGTGCCAGCAGCTTGGGGACAGGGGGAACTAACACTGAAGCTTTCTTT. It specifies CASSLGTGGTNTEAFF.

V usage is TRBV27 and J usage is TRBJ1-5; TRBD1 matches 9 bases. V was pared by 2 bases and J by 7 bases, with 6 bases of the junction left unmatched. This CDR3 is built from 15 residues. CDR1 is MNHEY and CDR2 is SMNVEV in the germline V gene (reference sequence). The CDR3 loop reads CASSLEGQGRQPQHF. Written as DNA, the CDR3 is TGTGCCAGCAGTTTAGAGGGACAGGGACGCCAGCCCCAGCATTTT.

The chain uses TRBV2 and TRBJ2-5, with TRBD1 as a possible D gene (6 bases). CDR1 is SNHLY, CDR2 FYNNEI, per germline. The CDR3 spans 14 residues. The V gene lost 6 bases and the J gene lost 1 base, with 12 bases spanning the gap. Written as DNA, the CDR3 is TGTGCCAGCAGACGATGGGACACCCAAGAGACCCAGTACTTC. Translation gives CASRRWDTQETQYF.

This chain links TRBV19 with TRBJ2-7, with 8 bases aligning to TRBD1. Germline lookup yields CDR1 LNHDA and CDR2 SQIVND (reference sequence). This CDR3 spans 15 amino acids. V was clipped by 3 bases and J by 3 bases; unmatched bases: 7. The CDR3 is CASSIRDRFDYEQYF. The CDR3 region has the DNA TGTGCCAGTAGTATCCGGGACAGGTTTGACTACGAGCAGTACTTC.

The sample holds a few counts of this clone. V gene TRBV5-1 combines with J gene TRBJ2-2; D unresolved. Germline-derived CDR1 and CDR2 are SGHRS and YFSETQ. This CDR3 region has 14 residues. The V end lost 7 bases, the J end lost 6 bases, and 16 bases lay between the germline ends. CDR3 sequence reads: CASRYLQRSGELFF. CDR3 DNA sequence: TGCGCCAGCCGGTATCTTCAGCGTTCCGGGGAGCTGTTTTTT.

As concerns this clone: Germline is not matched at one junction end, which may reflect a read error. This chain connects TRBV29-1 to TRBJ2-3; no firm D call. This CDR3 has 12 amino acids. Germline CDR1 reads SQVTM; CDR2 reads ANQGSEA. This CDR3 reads CSVASGTDTQYF. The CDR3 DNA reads TGCAGCGTTGCATCAGGCACGGATACGCAGTATTTT.